These 3 T cell receptor beta chains share one sample of origin, sequenced in a study of T cells in Graves' hyperthyroidism and ophthalmopathy. Amplified TCR beta CDR3 regions came from RNA transcripts. The HTBI primer set drove a first-round RT-PCR of the TCR CDR3. TCRdb re-derived calls from the multiplex PCR reads in MiXCR, one entry per CDR3 protein. The sample lists 640,000 or so distinct CDR3 sequences; under 15% were seen once. The specimen sequenced was blood. The receptors originated from a woman in her thirties or forties with Graves' ophthalmopathy.

The DNA of the CDR3 is TGTGCCAGCACCGAACGACGGGTTAGCAATCAGCCCCAGCATTTT. It specifies CASTERRVSNQPQHF. The chain joins TRBV6-1 to TRBJ1-5; D is unresolved. Trimming took off 7 bases at V and 0 bases at J, with 13 bases between the two ends. The CDR3 consists of 15 residues. Germline assignment: CDR1 MNHNS and CDR2 SASEGT.

This clonotype has more than one count but fewer than ten. V usage is TRBV12-3 or TRBV12-4 and J usage is TRBJ1-2; D unclear. The V and J ends lost 4 bases and 8 bases respectively, with 20 bases between them. This CDR3 is built from 15 residues. The CDR3 coding sequence is TGTGCCAGCAGTTCACCAGGAGCCTTGGCACAGGGCTACACCTTC. Translating it yields CASSSPGALAQGYTF.

V is TRBV20-1 and J is TRBJ2-4; the match to TRBD2 covers 8 bases. The germline V gene has CDR1 DFQATT and CDR2 SNEGSKA (reference sequence). Germline trimming cut 5 bases from V and 0 bases from J; bases unmatched to any gene: 6. CDR3 length: 15 residues. DNA for the CDR3: TGCAGTGCTCCCCTTACTAGCGGAGCCAAAAACATTCAGTACTTC. Residues: CSAPLTSGAKNIQYF.